This T cell receptor (beta chain) is drawn from a study of blood T cell repertoires in COVID-19. Across the study: PBMCs, B-cell-depleted T cells, or T cells provided the cDNA or gDNA that made up the material.

In the original workflow: Quantification of nucleated cells was approximated via reference gene primer amplification. Method: immunoSEQ multiplex PCR; TCRdb's copy keeps in-frame clones and lacks some. That table furnishes V, J and clone size, whereas the DNA furnished D and trimming. The repertoire holds roughly 400,000 clones, with roughly nine tenths as singletons. This CDR3 is built from 17 residues. V lost 3 bases to trimming and J lost 2 bases; unmatched junction nucleotides: 5. Germline V gene lookup returns CDR1 SGHRS and CDR2 YFSETQ. The source of this sequence is a man aged 25 to 40 who had recovered from COVID-19. The specimen was PBMCs or T cells enriched from blood (not recorded which). The chain couples TRBV5-1 to TRBJ2-2; TRBD2 aligns across 12 bases. The CDR3: CASSYRTSGDNTGELFF. DNA of the CDR3: TGCGCCAGCAGCTACAGGACTAGCGGGGATAACACCGGGGAGCTGTTTTTT.